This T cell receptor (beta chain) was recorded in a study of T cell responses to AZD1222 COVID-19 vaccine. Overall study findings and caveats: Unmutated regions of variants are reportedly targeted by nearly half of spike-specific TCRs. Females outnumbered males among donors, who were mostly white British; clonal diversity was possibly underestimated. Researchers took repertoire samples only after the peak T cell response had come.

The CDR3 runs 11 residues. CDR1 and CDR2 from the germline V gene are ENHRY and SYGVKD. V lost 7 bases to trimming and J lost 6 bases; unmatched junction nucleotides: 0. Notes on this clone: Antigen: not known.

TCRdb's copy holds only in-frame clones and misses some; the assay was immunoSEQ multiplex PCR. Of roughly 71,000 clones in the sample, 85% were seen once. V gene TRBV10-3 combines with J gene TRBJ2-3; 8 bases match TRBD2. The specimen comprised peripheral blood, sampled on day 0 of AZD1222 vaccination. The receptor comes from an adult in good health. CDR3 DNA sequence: TGTGCCATCACTAGCGGGGATACGCAGTATTTT. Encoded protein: CAITSGDTQYF.